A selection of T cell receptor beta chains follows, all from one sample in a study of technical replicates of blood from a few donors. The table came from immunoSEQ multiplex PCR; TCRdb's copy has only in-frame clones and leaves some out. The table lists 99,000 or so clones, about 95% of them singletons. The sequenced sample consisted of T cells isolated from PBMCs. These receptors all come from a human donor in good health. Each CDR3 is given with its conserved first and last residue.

CASRDILLDEQYF | TRBV25-1
CASSRQAGDYNEQFF | TRBV7-2
CASSAQDRNTEAFF | TRBV6-1
CASRRQPKNSPLHF | TRBV6-5
CASSLVLEQFF | TRBV5-6
CASSLIAGPFPEQYF | TRBV28
CASSVEGTGAYEQYF | TRBV9
CAWSGRERAYNEQFF | TRBV30
CASREGLPDTQYF | TRBV19
CASTDLTWGQQNTGELFF | TRBV5-4
CASSTKTGYGYTF | TRBV19
CASSPGIGGKKGSSGNTIYF | TRBV5-4
CASSTPGQTYNEQFF | TRBV19
CASSPGQGVDTIYF | TRBV7-9
CASSPDRGPYEQYF | TRBV18
CSARHTDTQYF | TRBV20-1
CATQDRDNSPLHF | TRBV6-1
CASRFGQGGIETQYF | TRBV28
CASSIDTGAAPYGYTF | TRBV19
CATSGPRADTQYF | TRBV15
CASIEAPLGENTEAFF | TRBV6-6
CASSYLRSYGYTF | TRBV6-5
CASSDGKGLFYNEQFF | TRBV6-1